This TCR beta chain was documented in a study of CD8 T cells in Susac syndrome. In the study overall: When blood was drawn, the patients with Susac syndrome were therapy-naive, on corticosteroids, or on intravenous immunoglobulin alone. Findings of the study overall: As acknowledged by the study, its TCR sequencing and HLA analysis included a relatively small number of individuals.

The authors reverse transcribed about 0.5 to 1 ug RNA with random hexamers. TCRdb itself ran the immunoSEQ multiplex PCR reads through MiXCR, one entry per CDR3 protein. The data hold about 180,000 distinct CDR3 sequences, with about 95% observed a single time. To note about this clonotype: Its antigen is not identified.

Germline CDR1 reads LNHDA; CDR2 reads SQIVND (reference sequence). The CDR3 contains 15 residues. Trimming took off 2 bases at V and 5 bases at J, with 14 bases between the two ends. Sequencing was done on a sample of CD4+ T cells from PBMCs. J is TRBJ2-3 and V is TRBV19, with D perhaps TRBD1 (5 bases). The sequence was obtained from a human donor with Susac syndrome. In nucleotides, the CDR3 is TGTGCCAGTAGTATAACAGGCCCTAAAGGAGATACGCAGTATTTT. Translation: CASSITGPKGDTQYF.